Shown below are 9 T cell receptor beta chains from a single sample sequenced in a study of shared clonotypes between healthy human individuals (TCRdb year 2020). Library preparation used the immunoSEQ multiplex PCR assay. The table comes from immuneACCESS by way of TCRdb, which keeps in-frame sequences with V and J called. Part of the clones is missing from these tables; in studies checked, under half for an unresolved V gene and the rest for unknown reasons. For this sample there are 950,000 to 1,100,000 clones; approximately 68% appear just once. Jointly, the top ten make up roughly 1.5% of the sample. Sequenced: memory CD4+ T cells sorted from blood. Explained via the paper, the cell subset or site label denotes: CD45RA-negative fraction. The receptors stem from a young man in good health.

Regarding this clone: Other DNA sequences in the sample encode the same CDR3. This chain uses TRBV7-2 with TRBJ2-5, with 10 bases fitting TRBD2. Trimming at V came to 5 bases and at J to 5 bases, leaving 8 bases not matched to a gene. The CDR3 totals 15 residues. The V gene's germline CDR1 is SGHTA and CDR2 FQGNSA. The CDR3 DNA reads TGTGCCAGCAGCCCGCAAGCGGGAGGGCGGGAGACCCAGTACTTC. The encoded protein is CASSPQAGGRETQYF.

The rearrangement links TRBV9 to TRBJ1-3; D is undetermined. The germline gives CDR1 SGDLS, CDR2 YYNGEE. Trimming took off 4 bases at V and 1 base at J, with 3 bases between the two ends. This CDR3 has 12 residues. CDR3 bases: TGTGCCAGCAGCACGTCTGGAAACACCATATATTTT. The encoded protein is CASSTSGNTIYF.

Turning to this clone: Other nucleotide sequences from this sample produce the same CDR3. The gene calls are TRBV5-5 and TRBJ1-2; D gene ambiguous. There are 14 residues in the CDR3. Trimming removed 0 bases from V and 2 bases from J, with 8 bases in between. Germline CDR1 is SGHKS and CDR2 is YYEKEE (reference sequence). CDR3 nucleotide sequence: TGTGCCAGCAGCTTGGATGCGGGGAACTATGGCTACACCTTC. It specifies CASSLDAGNYGYTF.

This chain connects TRBV28 to TRBJ2-7; 9 bases match TRBD2. CDR1 MDHEN and CDR2 SYDVKM come from the germline V gene. The CDR3 runs to 14 residues. The V and J ends lost 5 bases and 6 bases, in that order; junction bases with no gene match: 8. The CDR3 sequence is CASSQRGAFSEQYF. CDR3 bases: TGTGCCAGCAGTCAGCGGGGGGCCTTCTCCGAGCAGTACTTC.

The genes are TRBV28 and TRBJ2-7; 7 bases agree with TRBD1. V lost 8 bases to trimming and J lost 3 bases; unmatched junction nucleotides: 7. The CDR3 extends over 13 amino acids. Germline loops: CDR1 MDHEN, CDR2 SYDVKM. CDR3: CASARTGGYEQYF. Here the CDR3 DNA reads TGTGCCAGCGCCCGGACAGGTGGCTACGAGCAGTACTTC. Combining the CDR3 with reference TRBV28 and TRBJ2-7 gives the whole variable domain DVKVTQSSRYLVKRTGEKVFLECVQDMDHENMFWYRQDPGLGLRLIYFSYDVKMKEKGDIPEGYSVSREKKERFSLILESASTNQTSMYLCASARTGGYEQYFGPGTRLTVT.

Concerning this clone itself: The same CDR3 arises from other DNA sequences in this sample as well. The rearrangement links TRBV5-4 to TRBJ1-2, with D unclear. This CDR3 has 13 residues. Germline CDR1 SGHNT, CDR2 YYREEE (reference sequence). Trimming shortened V by 1 base and J by 3 bases, and 7 bases separated the two germline ends. CDR3: CASSLSGDYGYTF. The CDR3 region has the DNA TGTGCCAGCAGCTTGAGCGGGGACTATGGCTACACCTTC. The entire variable domain, with the rest obtained from reference TRBV5-4 and TRBJ1-2, is as follows: ETGVTQSPTHLIKTRGQQVTLRCSSQSGHNTVSWYQQALGQGPQFIFQYYREEENGRGNFPPRFSGLQFPNYSSELNVNALELDDSALYLCASSLSGDYGYTFGSGTRLTVV.

The CDR3, as DNA: TGTGCCATCAGTAAGCAGAGCGGGGGGGCCTCGGAGACCCAGTACTTC. This sequence encodes CAISKQSGGASETQYF. This chain links TRBV10-3 with TRBJ2-5; 10 bases are a match to TRBD2. This CDR3 comprises 16 residues. V was clipped by 5 bases and J by 5 bases; unmatched bases: 11. Germline V gene lookup returns CDR1 ENHRY and CDR2 SYGVKD.

The J gene is TRBJ1-5, the V gene TRBV28; D may be TRBD1 (6 bases). The CDR3 length is 15 residues. From germline, CDR1 is MDHEN and CDR2 SYDVKM. Trimming took 5 bases from V and 3 from J, leaving 14 bases between them. The CDR3 here is CASSPVQGINQPQHF. The CDR3 DNA reads TGTGCCAGCAGTCCTGTCCAGGGGATCAATCAGCCCCAGCATTTT.

This rearrangement joins TRBV4-1 to TRBJ1-1; no definite D call. Trimming stripped 1 base from V and 5 bases from J, with 11 bases between. From germline, CDR1 is MGHRA and CDR2 YSYEKL. This CDR3 comprises 14 residues. In nucleotides, the CDR3 is TGCGCCAGCAGCCAAGCCACCTCGAGGACTGAAGCTTTCTTT. Translation: CASSQATSRTEAFF.